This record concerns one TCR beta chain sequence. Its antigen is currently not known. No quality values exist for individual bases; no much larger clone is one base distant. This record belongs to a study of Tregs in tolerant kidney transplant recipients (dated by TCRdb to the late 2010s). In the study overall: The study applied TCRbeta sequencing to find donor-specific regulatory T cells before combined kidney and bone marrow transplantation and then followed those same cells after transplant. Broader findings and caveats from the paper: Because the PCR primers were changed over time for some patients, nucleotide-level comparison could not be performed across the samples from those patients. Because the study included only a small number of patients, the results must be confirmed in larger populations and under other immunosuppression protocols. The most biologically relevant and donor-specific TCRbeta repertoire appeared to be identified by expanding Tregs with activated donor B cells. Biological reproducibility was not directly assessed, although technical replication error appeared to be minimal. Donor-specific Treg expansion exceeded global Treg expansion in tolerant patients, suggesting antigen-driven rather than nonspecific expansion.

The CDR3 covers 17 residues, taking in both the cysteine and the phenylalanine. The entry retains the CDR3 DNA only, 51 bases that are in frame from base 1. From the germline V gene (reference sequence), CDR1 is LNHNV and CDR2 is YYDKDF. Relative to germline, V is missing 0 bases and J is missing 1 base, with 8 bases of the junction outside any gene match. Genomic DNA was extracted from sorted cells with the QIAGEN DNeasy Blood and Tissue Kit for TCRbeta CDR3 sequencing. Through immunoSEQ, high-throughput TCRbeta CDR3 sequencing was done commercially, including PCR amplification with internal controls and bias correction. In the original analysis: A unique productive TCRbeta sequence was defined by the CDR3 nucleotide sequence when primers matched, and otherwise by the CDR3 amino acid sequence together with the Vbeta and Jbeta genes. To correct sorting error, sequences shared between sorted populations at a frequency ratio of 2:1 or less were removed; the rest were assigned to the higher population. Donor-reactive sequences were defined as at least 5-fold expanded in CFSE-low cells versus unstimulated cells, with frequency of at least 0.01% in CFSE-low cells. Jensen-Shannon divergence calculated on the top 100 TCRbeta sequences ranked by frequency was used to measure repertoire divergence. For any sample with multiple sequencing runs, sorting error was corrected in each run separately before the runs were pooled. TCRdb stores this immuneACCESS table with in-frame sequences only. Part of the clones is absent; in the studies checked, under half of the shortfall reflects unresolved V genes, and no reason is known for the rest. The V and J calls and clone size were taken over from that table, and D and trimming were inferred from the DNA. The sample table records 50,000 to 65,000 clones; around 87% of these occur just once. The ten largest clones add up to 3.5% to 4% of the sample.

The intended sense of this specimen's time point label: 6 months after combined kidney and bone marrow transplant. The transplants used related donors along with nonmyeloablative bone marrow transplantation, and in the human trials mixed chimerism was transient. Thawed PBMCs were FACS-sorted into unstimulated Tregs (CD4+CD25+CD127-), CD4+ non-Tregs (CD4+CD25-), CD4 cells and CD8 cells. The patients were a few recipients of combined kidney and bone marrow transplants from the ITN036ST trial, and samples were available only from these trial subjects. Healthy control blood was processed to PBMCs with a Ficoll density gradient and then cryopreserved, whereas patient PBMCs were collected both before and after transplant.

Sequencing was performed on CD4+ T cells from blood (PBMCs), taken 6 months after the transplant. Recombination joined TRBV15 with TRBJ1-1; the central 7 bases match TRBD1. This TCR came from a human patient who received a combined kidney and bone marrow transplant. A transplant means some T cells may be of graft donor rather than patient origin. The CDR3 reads CATSRDRGGGANTEAFF. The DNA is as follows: TGTGCCACCAGCAGAGATAGAGGAGGGGGCGCGAACACTGAAGCTTTCTTT.